This TCR beta chain was captured by sequencing in a study of shared T cell receptors in the human thymus. Germline V gene data show CDR1 as LNHDA and CDR2 as SQIVND (reference sequence). This CDR3 spans 15 amino acids. V was cut by 0 bases and J by 5 bases, with 13 bases left in between. The assay was immunoSEQ multiplex PCR, and TCRdb's table has in-frame clones only and misses some. Of about 660,000 clones listed, around 87% are singletons. These records were also assigned to another study, of human thymus T cells. That work adds: The donor group consisted of healthy Finnish infants who were having corrective surgery for congenital heart defects. Resections from corrective heart surgery supplied the thymus tissue. Thymic and blood repertoires appeared to display a bias in their usage of V and J genes. Unrelated individuals were reported by related research to share highly overlapping thymic repertoires.

The origin of this receptor is a boy under three years old with a congenital heart defect. Specimen: thymocytes. The chain carries TRBV19 and TRBJ2-5; D is possibly TRBD1 (6 bases). The CDR3 region has the DNA TGTGCCAGTAGTATAGAGGGGGCCCGAAGGGAGACCCAGTACTTC. Its protein is CASSIEGARRETQYF.